These 16 T cell receptor beta chains originate from one sample sequenced in a study of blood T cell repertoires in COVID-19. Profiled with immunoSEQ multiplex PCR; TCRdb holds only in-frame clones, not every one. The repertoire includes about 270,000 clones, roughly 86% of them detected once, and about 8.8% sits in the top ten. Sequenced sample: peripheral blood. The source is a man aged 35-49 years with active or convalescent COVID-19.

This sequence joins TRBV4-1 and TRBJ1-5; 9 positions match TRBD1. Germline V CDR1 and CDR2: MGHRA, YSYEKL. This CDR3 has 16 amino acids. Unmatched junction bases numbered 6, after V lost 4 bases and J lost 2 bases. In DNA, the CDR3 is TGCGCCAGCAGCCCTTTGGGACAGGGACGCAATCAGCCCCAGCATTTT. Protein sequence: CASSPLGQGRNQPQHF.

The chain uses TRBV24-1 and TRBJ2-3, with D possibly TRBD1 on 6 matching bases. CDR1 is KGHDR and CDR2 is SFDVKD in the germline V gene. CDR3 length equals 16 residues. V was pared by 4 bases and J by 5 bases, with 18 bases between. CDR3 region: CATSDAQGGLGDTQYF. Written as DNA, the CDR3 is TGTGCCACCAGTGACGCACAGGGTGGGCTTGGAGATACGCAGTATTTT.

The rearrangement uses TRBV3-1 (or the pseudogene TRBV3-2) and TRBJ2-7; 7 nucleotides agree with TRBD2. Trimming cost V 0 bases and J 3 bases; bases outside gene matches: 8. The CDR3 sequence is 16 residues long. Germline V gene lookup returns CDR1 LGHDT and CDR2 YNNKEL (reference sequence). CDR3 in DNA: TGTGCCAGCAGCCAAGATCTTTTAGCGGGTAACTACGAGCAGTACTTC. This gives the protein CASSQDLLAGNYEQYF.

Written as DNA, the CDR3 is TGTGCCACCAGTGCAACCCCGGGGGGACTAGCGGTCTACCCGGGGACCCAGTACTTC. It yields the protein CATSATPGGLAVYPGTQYF. The chain is built from TRBV24-1 and TRBJ2-5; 11 bases fit TRBD2. CDR1 is KGHDR and CDR2 is SFDVKD in the germline V gene. With 5 bases clipped from V and 7 bases from J, the junction kept 20 bases outside the gene matches. This CDR3 contains 19 residues.

This chain uses TRBV2 with TRBJ2-3, with D perhaps matching TRBD1 (5 bases). This CDR3 has 14 amino acids. Per the germline V gene, CDR1 is SNHLY and CDR2 is FYNNEI. The ends were cut back, 9 bases at V and 4 bases at J, with 17 bases in the middle. CDR3 coding DNA: TGTGCCAGTTACACTCCAGGGTGGTCAGATACGCAGTATTTT. The encoded protein is CASYTPGWSDTQYF.

V usage is TRBV2 and J usage is TRBJ2-7; D uncertain. This CDR3 is 12 amino acids long. Trimming cost V 8 bases and J 1 base, with 9 bases left between them. Germline CDR1 is SNHLY and CDR2 is FYNNEI. The CDR3 nucleotides are TGTGCCAGCGGTAGGAGATCCTACGAGCAGTACTTC. It yields the protein CASGRRSYEQYF.

The rearrangement links TRBV5-4 to TRBJ2-3, with D possibly being TRBD1 (6 bases). CDR1 SGHNT and CDR2 YYREEE come from the germline V gene (reference sequence). The CDR3 is made up of 14 amino acids. V gave up 6 bases and J gave up 3 bases, with 14 bases separating them. As DNA, the CDR3 is TGTGCCAGCACCCAGCAGGGGCTAACAGATACGCAGTATTTT. Translating gives CASTQQGLTDTQYF.

The chain couples TRBV12-3 or TRBV12-4 to TRBJ2-7, with 7 positions matching TRBD1. This CDR3 is 13 amino acids long. The junction had 7 bases not matched to a gene; V was cut back by 6 bases and J by 5 bases. The CDR3 region is CASRWTGRDEQYF. CDR3 DNA sequence: TGTGCCAGCAGATGGACAGGCCGGGACGAGCAGTACTTC.

J is TRBJ1-6 and V is TRBV5-1; D is uncertain. This CDR3 contains 15 residues. Per the germline V gene, CDR1 is SGHRS and CDR2 is YFSETQ. V was pared by 2 bases and J by 0 bases, with 6 bases between. CDR3 DNA: TGCGCCAGCAGCTTTAAGAGCTCCTATAATTCACCCCTCCACTTT. Translating it yields CASSFKSSYNSPLHF.

V is TRBV10-1 and J is TRBJ2-7; D might be TRBD1 (5 bases). The ends were cut back, 4 bases at V and 0 bases at J, with 10 bases in the middle. This CDR3 spans 14 amino acids. From germline, CDR1 is WNHNN and CDR2 SYGVQD (reference sequence). As DNA, the CDR3 is TGCGCCAGCAGTGCCAGGGTGGGCTCCTACGAGCAGTACTTC. It is translated as CASSARVGSYEQYF.

The sample holds one count of this clone. The chain has TRBV29-1 and TRBJ2-1, with a tentative D call TRBD1 (6 bases). From germline, CDR1 is SQVTM and CDR2 ANQGSEA. The CDR3 spans 13 residues. The V gene lost 7 bases and the J gene lost 8 bases, with 18 bases spanning the gap. Here the CDR3 DNA reads TGCAGCGCCCTAGTGGGGGCGAGTTATGAGCAGTTCTTC. This gives the protein CSALVGASYEQFF.

The V call is TRBV2, the J call TRBJ2-5; the D gene is possibly TRBD2 (6 bases). V lost 3 bases to trimming and J lost 3 bases, with 17 bases between them. CDR3 length: 16 amino acids. CDR1 and CDR2 (germline): SNHLY, FYNNEI. The CDR3 sequence: CASSESSLPGEETQYF. CDR3 nucleotide sequence: TGTGCCAGCAGTGAGAGTTCGCTCCCGGGGGAAGAGACCCAGTACTTC.

J is TRBJ2-1 and V is TRBV20-1, with D maybe TRBD2 (5 bases). Trimming removed 3 bases at V and 4 bases at J, with 16 bases between. The germline V gene encodes CDR1 DFQATT and CDR2 SNEGSKA (reference sequence). CDR3 size: 15 residues. The CDR3 region has the DNA TGCAGTGCTAGTGGTCATAGCGCCGGTTACAATGAGCAGTTCTTC. This encodes CSASGHSAGYNEQFF.

The chain employs TRBV11-2 and TRBJ2-6; weak D call: TRBD2 (6 bases). Between the trimmed V and J ends, which lost 3 bases and 0 bases, there was a span of 18 bases. This CDR3 has 19 amino acids. Germline CDR1 reads SGHAT; CDR2 reads FQNNGV. The CDR3 DNA reads as TGTGCCAGCAGCTTGTACGGGAGTTCGAGCGGCTCTGGGGCCAACGTCCTGACTTTC. It is translated as CASSLYGSSSGSGANVLTF. The entire variable domain, with the rest obtained from reference TRBV11-2 and TRBJ2-6, is as follows: EAGVAQSPRYKIIEKRQSVAFWCNPISGHATLYWYQQILGQGPKLLIQFQNNGVVDDSQLPKDRFSAERLKGVDSTLKIQPAKLEDSAVYLCASSLYGSSSGSGANVLTFGAGSRLTVL.

This clone has only a few counts. The rearrangement joins TRBV19 to TRBJ1-1, with a tentative D call TRBD1 (5 bases). There are 13 residues in the CDR3. V was shortened by 8 bases and J by 4 bases, with 14 bases between the two germline ends. Germline V gene sequence: CDR1 LNHDA, CDR2 SQIVND (reference sequence). CDR3 protein: CASRPGRGTEAFF. The CDR3 coding sequence is TGTGCCAGTCGGCCAGGGAGGGGCACTGAAGCTTTCTTT.

The chain recombines TRBV29-1 with TRBJ2-6, with D unresolved. The CDR3 runs to 13 residues. V lost 6 bases, J lost 0 bases, and 6 bases lay in between. Germline V gives CDR1 SQVTM, CDR2 ANQGSEA. Here the CDR3 DNA reads TGCAGCGTCCATTTCTCTGGGGCCAACGTCCTGACTTTC. Protein sequence: CSVHFSGANVLTF. Full variable domain (remainder filled in from reference TRBV29-1 and TRBJ2-6): SAVISQKPSRDICQRGTSLTIQCQVDSQVTMMFWYRQQPGQSLTLIATANQGSEATYESGFVIDKFPISRPNLTFSTLTVSNMSPEDSSIYLCSVHFSGANVLTFGAGSRLTVL.